Below, 5 T cell receptor beta chains from the same sample are listed, as sequenced in a study of blood T cell repertoires in COVID-19. Assay: immunoSEQ multiplex PCR; the TCRdb copy retains only in-frame clones and omits some. The data hold 95,000 to 150,000 clones, with around 83% observed a single time. Sequencing was carried out using peripheral blood. The receptors were gathered from a man aged 55-75 years with acute or convalescent COVID-19.

Only one count was recorded for this clone. This chain joins TRBV5-8 and TRBJ2-5, with a weak D call TRBD2 (7 bases). Germline loops: CDR1 SGHTS, CDR2 YDEGEE. Trimming pared 1 base from V and 1 base from J, leaving 11 bases between. The length of the CDR3 is 15 residues. CDR3 nucleotide sequence: TGTGCCAGCAGCTTGAACGGGGGGCGCCAAGAGACCCAGTACTTC. Translating gives CASSLNGGRQETQYF. Full variable domain (rest looked up from reference TRBV5-8 and TRBJ2-5): EAGVTQSPTHLIKTRGQQATLRCSPISGHTSVYWYQQALGLGLQFLLWYDEGEERNRGNFPPRFSGRQFPNYSSELNVNALELEDSALYLCASSLNGGRQETQYFGPGTRLLVL.

The genes are TRBV6-5 and TRBJ2-2; D uncertain. CDR3 length: 16 residues. CDR1 is MNHEY and CDR2 is SVGAGI in the germline V gene. V dropped 0 bases and J dropped 1 base, with 9 bases sitting between them. The CDR3 DNA reads TGTGCCAGCAGTTACTCGATCGGCGGGAACACCGGGGAGCTGTTTTTT. It translates to CASSYSIGGNTGELFF.

The chain couples TRBV28 to TRBJ1-6, with a possible D match to TRBD1 (6 bases). The length of the CDR3 is 13 residues. CDR1 is MDHEN, CDR2 SYDVKM, per germline. Trimming took off 6 bases at V and 7 bases at J, with 10 bases between the two ends. CDR3 sequence (DNA): TGTGCCAGCAGGGACAGCCAAAATTCACCCCTCCACTTT. Its translation is CASRDSQNSPLHF.

The chain links TRBV5-1 to TRBJ2-3; weak D call: TRBD2 (7 bases). V dropped 7 bases and J dropped 1 base, with 10 bases sitting between them. The CDR3 is made up of 13 amino acids. The germline V gene encodes CDR1 SGHRS and CDR2 YFSETQ. The CDR3 sequence: CASWEGGTDTQYF. CDR3 nucleotides: TGCGCCAGCTGGGAGGGGGGCACAGATACGCAGTATTTT.

The chain joins TRBV6-6 to TRBJ1-4; 9 bases are shared with TRBD1. Trimming at V came to 6 bases and at J to 7 bases, leaving 6 bases not matched to a gene. There are 14 residues in the CDR3. Germline-derived CDR1 and CDR2 are MNHNY and SVGAGI (reference sequence). CDR3 nucleotides: TGTGCCAGCAGAAACACAGGGGGCGGTGAAAAACTGTTTTTT. It translates to CASRNTGGGEKLFF.